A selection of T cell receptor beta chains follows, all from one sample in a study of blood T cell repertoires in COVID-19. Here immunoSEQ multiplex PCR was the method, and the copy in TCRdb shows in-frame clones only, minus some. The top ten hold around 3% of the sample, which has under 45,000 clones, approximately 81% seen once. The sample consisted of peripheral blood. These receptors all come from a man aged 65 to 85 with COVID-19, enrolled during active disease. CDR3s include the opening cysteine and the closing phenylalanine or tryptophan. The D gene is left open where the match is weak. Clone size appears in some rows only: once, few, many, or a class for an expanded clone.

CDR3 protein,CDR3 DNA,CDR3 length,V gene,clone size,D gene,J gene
CASSGDSRSPLHF,TGTGCCAGCTCCGGGGACTCCCGGTCACCCCTCCACTTT,13,TRBV5-6,once,NA,TRBJ1-6
CASSGGLGEFGMTDTQYF,TGTGCCAGCAGCGGGGGGTTGGGCGAATTCGGGATGACAGATACGCAGTATTTT,18,TRBV5-6,NA,NA,TRBJ2-3
CASSPRLRRSSYNSPLHF,TGTGCCAGCAGCCCACGCCTACGTAGGAGCTCCTATAATTCACCCCTCCACTTT,18,TRBV7-2,NA,NA,TRBJ1-6
CATSRDATSSYEQYF,TGTGCCACCAGCAGAGATGCGACTAGCTCCTACGAGCAGTACTTC,15,TRBV15,NA,NA,TRBJ2-7
CASSSLAATSYEQYF,TGTGCCAGCAGCTCACTAGCCGCGACTTCCTACGAGCAGTACTTC,15,TRBV7-2,NA,NA,TRBJ2-7
CASSFPGSRGYTF,TGCGCCAGCAGCTTTCCGGGATCCAGAGGCTACACCTTC,13,TRBV5-1,once,NA,TRBJ1-2
CSVGRGGDTQYF,TGCAGCGTTGGCAGGGGCGGGGATACGCAGTATTTT,12,TRBV29-1,NA,NA,TRBJ2-3
CSDGPRDRALHEQYF,TGCAGCGATGGACCACGGGACAGGGCTCTCCACGAGCAGTACTTC,15,TRBV29-1,NA,TRBD1,TRBJ2-7
CASSANRGEAFF,TGTGCCAGCAGCGCGAACAGGGGTGAAGCTTTCTTT,12,TRBV9,NA,TRBD1,TRBJ1-1
CASGVHLTRNPAQYF,TGTGCCAGCGGAGTTCACCTGACTAGGAATCCGGCGCAGTACTTC,15,TRBV28,NA,NA,TRBJ2-7
CAISPGNTEAFF,TGTGCCATCAGCCCAGGGAACACTGAAGCTTTCTTT,12,TRBV10-3,NA,NA,TRBJ1-1
CASSYGIFYEQYF,TGTGCCAGCAGTTACGGGATTTTCTACGAGCAGTACTTC,13,TRBV27,NA,NA,TRBJ2-7
CASSPLMAGETEAFF,TGCGCCAGCAGCCCCCTTATGGCAGGGGAAACTGAAGCTTTCTTT,15,TRBV5-1,NA,NA,TRBJ1-1
CASSTTYTGELFF,TGTGCCAGCTCAACTACCTACACCGGGGAGCTGTTTTTT,13,TRBV6-5,NA,NA,TRBJ2-2
CASSLIRTVTEAFF,TGTGCCAGCAGCTTAATCCGTACTGTAACTGAAGCTTTCTTT,14,TRBV11-1,NA,NA,TRBJ1-1
CASSYSGGPQHF,TGTGCCAGCAGTTACTCAGGGGGTCCCCAGCATTTT,12,TRBV6-5,NA,NA,TRBJ1-5
CASGLGSGNTGELFF,TGTGCTAGTGGTTTAGGTAGCGGTAACACCGGGGAGCTGTTTTTT,15,TRBV12-5,NA,NA,TRBJ2-2
CASRSFAGAPSYEQYF,TGTGCCAGCAGGTCGTTTGCGGGAGCTCCCTCCTACGAGCAGTACTTC,16,TRBV28,NA,TRBD2,TRBJ2-7
CASSLDDLAGRYF,TGCGCCAGCAGCTTGGATGATCTAGCGGGAAGGTACTTC,13,TRBV5-1,NA,TRBD2,TRBJ2-5
CASSEHPGVATYEQYF,TGTGCCAGCAGCGAACACCCGGGAGTGGCGACCTACGAGCAGTACTTC,16,TRBV9,once,NA,TRBJ2-7
CASSSSSYQPQHF,TGTGCCAGCAGCTCGAGTAGCTATCAGCCCCAGCATTTT,13,TRBV7-2,NA,NA,TRBJ1-5
CASSAPGTGVYEQYF,TGTGCCAGCAGTGCACCTGGGACAGGGGTTTACGAGCAGTACTTC,15,TRBV2,NA,TRBD1,TRBJ2-7
CASSIGANTEAFF,TGTGCCAGCAGTATAGGGGCGAACACTGAAGCTTTCTTT,13,TRBV6-5,NA,NA,TRBJ1-1
CATSGGSYYEQYF,TGTGCCACCAGCGGCGGGTCGTACTACGAGCAGTACTTC,13,TRBV24-1,NA,NA,TRBJ2-7
CASSGRLAGVNEQYF,TGTGCCAGCAGTGGGAGACTAGCGGGAGTAAACGAGCAGTACTTC,15,TRBV9,NA,TRBD2,TRBJ2-7
CASSKDRARFDGYTF,TGTGCCAGCTCAAAGGACAGGGCTAGGTTCGATGGCTACACCTTC,15,TRBV2,NA,TRBD1,TRBJ1-2
CASSLVWSARGFGYTF,TGTGCCAGCAGCTTGGTCTGGAGCGCTAGGGGTTTTGGCTACACCTTC,16,TRBV5-4,NA,NA,TRBJ1-2
CASSHGTSGRPSSYNEQFF,TGTGCCAGCAGCCACGGGACTAGCGGGAGGCCCAGCTCCTACAATGAGCAGTTCTTC,19,TRBV9,NA,TRBD2,TRBJ2-1
CASSLGWGGQETQYF,TGTGCCAGCAGCCTGGGTTGGGGAGGCCAAGAGACCCAGTACTTC,15,TRBV3-1/TRBV3-2,NA,NA,TRBJ2-5
CASSLGTSGIYEQYF,TGTGCCAGCAGCTTGGGGACTAGCGGGATTTACGAGCAGTACTTC,15,TRBV5-4,NA,TRBD2,TRBJ2-7
CASSPFSTPRGTEAFF,TGTGCCAGCAGCCCGTTTTCCACTCCCCGTGGCACTGAAGCTTTCTTT,16,TRBV7-2,medium-sized,NA,TRBJ1-1
CASSLGYSTYLNTIYF,TGTGCCAGCAGCTTAGGATACAGCACCTATCTGAACACCATATATTTT,16,TRBV7-2,NA,NA,TRBJ1-3
CASSRISGSYEQFF,TGCGCCAGCAGCCGGATTAGCGGGAGCTATGAGCAGTTCTTC,14,TRBV4-1,NA,TRBD2,TRBJ2-1
CASSLGTGVETQYF,TGTGCCAGCAGCTTAGGGACAGGGGTGGAGACCCAGTACTTC,14,TRBV11-1,NA,TRBD1,TRBJ2-5
CASSPLAGVGYEQYF,TGTGCCAGCAGCCCTCTAGCGGGAGTAGGGTACGAGCAGTACTTC,15,TRBV5-6,NA,TRBD2,TRBJ2-7
CASSLGLSLDRELFF,TGTGCCAGCAGCTTAGGGCTGAGCCTGGACAGGGAGCTGTTTTTT,15,TRBV7-9,NA,NA,TRBJ2-2
CASSDRGQFSYEQYF,TGTGCCAGCAGCGACAGGGGACAATTCTCCTACGAGCAGTACTTC,15,TRBV6-5,NA,TRBD1,TRBJ2-7
CASRRRDRGLPGANVLTF,TGCGCCAGCCGACGCCGGGACAGGGGGCTTCCTGGGGCCAACGTCCTGACTTTC,18,TRBV23-1,NA,TRBD1,TRBJ2-6
CASSDEGSDYGYTF,TGTGCCAGCAGTGACGAGGGTTCCGATTACGGCTACACCTTC,14,TRBV6-1,NA,NA,TRBJ1-2
CASSLHGRTDEQYF,TGTGCCAGCAGCTTGCACGGGAGAACCGACGAGCAGTACTTC,14,TRBV5-4,NA,NA,TRBJ2-7
CASSPSGGGGTDTQYF,TGTGCCAGCAGTCCCTCTGGGGGGGGAGGGACAGATACGCAGTATTTT,16,TRBV7-3,NA,TRBD2,TRBJ2-3
CAIRLPGQGANEQFF,TGTGCCATCAGGTTACCGGGACAGGGGGCGAATGAGCAGTTCTTC,15,TRBV10-3,NA,TRBD1,TRBJ2-1
CATVPGLEGEQFF,TGTGCCACTGTCCCGGGACTAGAGGGTGAGCAGTTCTTC,13,TRBV10-3,once,TRBD2,TRBJ2-1
CASSSLQGAGGYTF,TGTGCCAGCAGTTCCCTACAGGGTGCTGGGGGCTACACCTTC,14,TRBV27,NA,NA,TRBJ1-2
CASSPLGLRGSLLSGANVLTF,TGCGCCAGCAGCCCTCTCGGGTTACGCGGGAGCCTACTCTCTGGGGCCAACGTCCTGACTTTC,21,TRBV4-1,NA,TRBD2,TRBJ2-6
CASSFLNLSEQYF,TGTGCCAGCAGTTTCCTGAATTTGAGCGAGCAGTACTTC,13,TRBV27,NA,NA,TRBJ2-7
CASSVGGSTDTQYF,TGTGCCAGCAGCGTGGGCGGGAGCACAGATACGCAGTATTTT,14,TRBV9,NA,NA,TRBJ2-3
CASSRDRGRNNQPQHF,TGTGCCAGCAGTAGGGACAGGGGACGCAACAATCAGCCCCAGCATTTT,16,TRBV6-4,once,TRBD1,TRBJ1-5
CAWSVLGTGSTGYTF,TGTGCCTGGAGTGTACTCGGGACAGGGTCAACAGGCTACACCTTC,15,TRBV30,NA,TRBD1,TRBJ1-2